This TCR beta chain originates from a study of CD8+ T cells in alopecia areata. Study as a whole: Each day, treated patients took oral tofacitinib twice, at 5 to 10 mg per dose. Study results and caveats: Higher clonality than in normal scalp was seen in lesional scalp, especially alopecia totalis/universalis. Scalp and blood retained many expanded lesional clones during tofacitinib.

Once RNA had been extracted, it was reverse transcribed into cDNA to act as the sequencing template. Measured with immunoSEQ multiplex PCR; TCRdb has only the in-frame clones, and not every one. The top ten hold roughly 8.2% of the sample, which has 15,000 to 20,000 clones, about 63% seen once. The V gene end was trimmed by 5 bases and the J gene end by 4 bases; junction bases not matched to a gene: 8. The germline gives CDR1 SGHAT, CDR2 FQNNGV. There are 14 residues in the CDR3. Treatment reported: oral pan-JAK inhibitor, 5-10 mg twice daily. Peripheral blood samples and lesional scalp punch biopsies were obtained from alopecia areata patients. Concerning this clone itself: Its cognate antigen is unknown.

This specimen was skin, taken at week 4, from a patient treated with tofacitinib. The chain combines TRBV11-2 with TRBJ2-7, with 7 bases aligning to TRBD1. The clonotype was recovered from a human donor with alopecia areata. This CDR3 reads CASSLGDSPYEQYF. The CDR3 region has the DNA TGTGCCAGCAGCCTTGGGGACAGTCCATACGAGCAGTACTTC.